This T cell receptor beta chain was captured in a study of blood T cell dynamics during melanoma immunotherapy. DNA loading was fixed at around 0.35 ug for all bulk PBMC samples. TCRdb keeps only in-frame clones here, not all; method: immunoSEQ multiplex PCR. The table has some 13,000 clones, 85% to 90% seen once; the top ten hold 3.5% to 5.5%. V was trimmed by 5 bases and J by 4 bases, leaving 5 bases between them. Per germline, CDR1 SEHNR and CDR2 FQNEAQ (reference sequence). The length of the CDR3 is 11 residues. Study-wide points: Disease-control patients' PBMC repertoires became either more clonal or more diverse at W3.

This sample's time point: pre-treatment baseline. Samples come from before therapy and from week 3 after the first blockade cycle. In the case of this clone: Its antigen remains unidentified.

This sample comprised blood, obtained from a patient treated with checkpoint blockade. The TCR sequence derives from a human donor with melanoma. The rearrangement links TRBV7-9 to TRBJ1-1; D is unresolved. CDR3 in amino acids: CASSPGTEAFF. The CDR3 DNA follows: TGTGCCAGCAGCCCCGGCACTGAAGCTTTCTTT.